This T cell receptor (beta chain) was observed in a study of blood T cell repertoires in COVID-19. Across the study: Spain, Italy and the United States supplied samples that represented acute and convalescent COVID-19. The cDNA or gDNA used as material had been derived from T cells, B-cell-depleted T cells, or PBMCs.

Original data processing: Amplification from reference gene primers served as the basis for estimated nucleated cell counts. Data came from immunoSEQ multiplex PCR; TCRdb stores just in-frame clones and leaves some out. That table is the source of V, J and clone size, and D and trimming were worked out from the DNA. The profile covers fewer than 200,000 clones, with 90% appearing a single time and 0.5% to 0.6% taken by the ten largest. Germline V lookup: CDR1 SGHTA, CDR2 FQGNSA. This CDR3 is 15 amino acids long. The trim removed 5 bases at V and 4 bases at J, leaving 8 bases unmatched. This sequence joins TRBV7-2 and TRBJ2-3, with 8 bases fitting TRBD2. This TCR was recovered from a man aged 45 to 65 with acute or convalescent COVID-19. Input material: peripheral blood. As DNA, the CDR3 is TGTGCCAGCAGCCCTCGGGGGGGCACCGCAGATACGCAGTATTTT. Its translation: CASSPRGGTADTQYF.